This T cell receptor beta chain was found in a study of cytomegalovirus exposure and HLA in healthy donors. Broader study findings: Earlier analysis looked at TCR beta V segments, and most were productive about 90% or about 30% of the time. Presence/absence analyses assumed roughly uniform sequencing depth across donors, which may not hold. Of the V segments, some could not be distinguished, including TRBV6-2 and TRBV6-3, and were excluded.

V lost 2 bases and J lost 3, with 15 bases in between. The germline V gene has CDR1 SGHNT and CDR2 YYREEE (reference sequence). CDR3 length: 16 residues. Comments on this clone: Its target is not known.

In the PCR, 60 Vbeta and 13 Jbeta primers were used. Assay used: immunoSEQ multiplex PCR; TCRdb lists only in-frame clones, some missing. Of about 97,000 clones listed, roughly 85% are singletons. The rearrangement links TRBV5-4 to TRBJ1-5, with D perhaps TRBD1 (5 bases). Sample: PBMCs. This receptor was taken from a man aged 35 to 55 in good health and CMV-seronegative. In DNA form, the CDR3 reads TGTGCCAGCAGCTTCAAGGGGCCATGGATCAATCAGCCCCAGCATTTT. It yields the protein CASSFKGPWINQPQHF.